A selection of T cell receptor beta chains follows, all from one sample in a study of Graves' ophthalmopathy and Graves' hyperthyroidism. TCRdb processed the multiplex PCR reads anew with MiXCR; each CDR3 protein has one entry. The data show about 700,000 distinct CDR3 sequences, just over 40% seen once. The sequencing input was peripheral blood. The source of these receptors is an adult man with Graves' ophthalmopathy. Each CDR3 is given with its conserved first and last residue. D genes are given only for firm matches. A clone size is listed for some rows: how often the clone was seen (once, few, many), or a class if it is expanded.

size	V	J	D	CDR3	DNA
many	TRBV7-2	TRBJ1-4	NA	CASSLFGTTKEKLFF	TGTGCCAGCAGCTTATTTGGGACAACGAAGGAAAAACTGTTTTTT
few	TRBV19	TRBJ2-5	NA	CAGSIGPVETQYF	TGTGCCGGTAGTATCGGGCCGGTGGAGACCCAGTACTTC
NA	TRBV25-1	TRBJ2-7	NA	CASSPPARTYEQYF	TGTGCCAGCTCACCACCGGCCAGGACCTACGAGCAGTACTTC
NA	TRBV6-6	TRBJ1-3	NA	CASSYGGSPGNTIYF	TGTGCCAGCAGTTACGGGGGTAGCCCTGGGAACACCATATATTTT
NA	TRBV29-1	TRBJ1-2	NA	CSGGDDWDGAYGYTF	TGCAGCGGGGGGGATGATTGGGACGGAGCCTATGGCTACACCTTC
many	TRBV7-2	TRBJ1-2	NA	CASTRGGSNYGYTF	TGTGCCAGCACGAGGGGGGGGTCTAACTATGGCTACACCTTC
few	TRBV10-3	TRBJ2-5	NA	CASARVGVKTQYF	TGTGCCAGCGCCCGGGTCGGGGTTAAGACCCAGTACTTC
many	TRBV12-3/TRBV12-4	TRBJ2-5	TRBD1	CASSKDRERETQYF	TGTGCCAGCAGCAAGGACAGGGAGAGGGAGACCCAGTACTTC
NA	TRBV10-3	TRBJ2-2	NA	CATGALNTGELFF	TGTGCCACCGGCGCACTCAACACCGGGGAGCTGTTTTTT
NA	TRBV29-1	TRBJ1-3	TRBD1	CSVAGQGRGNTIYF	TGCAGCGTTGCGGGACAGGGGAGGGGAAACACCATATATTTT
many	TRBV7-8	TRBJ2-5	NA	CASSLPGVTEETQYF	TGTGCCAGCAGCTTGCCGGGAGTTACTGAAGAGACCCAGTACTTC
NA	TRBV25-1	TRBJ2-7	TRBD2	CASSESQLAGEQYF	TGTGCCAGCAGTGAATCCCAACTAGCGGGGGAGCAGTACTTC
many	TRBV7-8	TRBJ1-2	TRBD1	CASSISGTAANYGYTF	TGTGCCAGCAGCATATCCGGGACAGCCGCTAACTATGGCTACACCTTC
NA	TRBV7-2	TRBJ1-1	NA	CASSQDGGGFLGTEAFF	TGCGCCAGCAGCCAAGACGGCGGAGGGTTCTTGGGAACTGAAGCTTTCTTT
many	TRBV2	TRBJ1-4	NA	CASSGSTLAGKLFF	TGTGCCAGCAGTGGGTCCACACTAGCTGGAAAACTGTTTTTT
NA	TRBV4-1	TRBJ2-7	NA	CASSLRRGPHEQYF	TGCGCCAGCAGCCTCCGGAGGGGTCCCCACGAGCAGTACTTC
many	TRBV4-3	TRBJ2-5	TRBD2	CASSQELYPLADQYF	TGCGCCAGCAGCCAAGAGCTTTACCCGCTAGCGGACCAGTACTTC
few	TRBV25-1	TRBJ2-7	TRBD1	CARLEPGQGYEQYF	TGTGCTAGACTTGAACCGGGACAGGGGTACGAGCAGTACTTC
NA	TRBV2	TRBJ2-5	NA	CASSDVGLQETQYF	TGTGCCAGCAGTGATGTGGGTTTACAAGAGACCCAGTACTTC
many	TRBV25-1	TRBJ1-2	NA	CASSDCCYTF	TGTGCCAGCAGTGATTGCTGCTACACCTTC
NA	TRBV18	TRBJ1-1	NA	CASSRDSMNTEAFF	TGTGCCAGCTCACGAGATTCCATGAACACTGAAGCTTTCTTT
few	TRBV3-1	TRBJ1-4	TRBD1	CASSWDRTLGGLFF	TGTGCCAGCAGCTGGGACAGGACCCTTGGTGGACTGTTTTTT
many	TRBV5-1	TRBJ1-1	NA	CASRQGANQNTEAFF	TGCGCCAGCAGACAGGGCGCAAACCAGAACACTGAAGCTTTCTTT
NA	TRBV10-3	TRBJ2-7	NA	CASSQDPPDQIYEQYF	TGTGCCAGCAGCCAAGATCCCCCGGACCAAATCTACGAGCAGTACTTC
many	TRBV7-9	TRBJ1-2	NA	CASSLQGTEFGYTF	TGTGCCAGCAGCCTACAGGGAACGGAATTTGGCTACACCTTC
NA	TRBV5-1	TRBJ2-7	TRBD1	CASSLSGGHYDQYF	TGCGCCAGCAGCTTGTCAGGGGGCCATTACGATCAGTACTTC